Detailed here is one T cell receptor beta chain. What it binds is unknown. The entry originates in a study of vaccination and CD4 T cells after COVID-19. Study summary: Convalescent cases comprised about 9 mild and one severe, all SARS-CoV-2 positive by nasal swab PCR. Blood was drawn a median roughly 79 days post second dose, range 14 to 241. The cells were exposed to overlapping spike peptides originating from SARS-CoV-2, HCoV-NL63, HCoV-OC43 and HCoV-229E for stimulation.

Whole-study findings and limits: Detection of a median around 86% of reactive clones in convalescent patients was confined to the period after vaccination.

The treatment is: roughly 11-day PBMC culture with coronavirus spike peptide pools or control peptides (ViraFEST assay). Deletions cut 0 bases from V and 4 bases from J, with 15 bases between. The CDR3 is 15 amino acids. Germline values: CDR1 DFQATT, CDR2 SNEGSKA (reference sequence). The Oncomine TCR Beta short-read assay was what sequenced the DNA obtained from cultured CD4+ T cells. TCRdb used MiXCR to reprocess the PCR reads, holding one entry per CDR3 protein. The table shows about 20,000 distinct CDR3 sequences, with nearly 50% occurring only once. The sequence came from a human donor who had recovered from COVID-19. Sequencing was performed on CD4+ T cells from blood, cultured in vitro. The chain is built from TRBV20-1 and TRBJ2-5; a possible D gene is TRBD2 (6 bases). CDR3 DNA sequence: TGCAGTGCTAGAGATCCCCTATCCGGGGGAGAGACCCAGTACTTC. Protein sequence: CSARDPLSGGETQYF.